This TCR beta chain was sequenced for a study of a mutant IDH1 vaccine in newly diagnosed glioma. Overall study context: The start of vaccination came 4-6 weeks after radiotherapy alone, or with temozolomide cycles.

Time point denoted: week 11, during vaccination. The vaccine gave 300 ug of a 20-mer mutant IDH1 peptide subcutaneously per dose. This clone has a single count. The antigen remains undetermined. The method was immunoSEQ multiplex PCR; TCRdb's version includes in-frame clones alone and lacks a portion of them. The repertoire has tens of thousands of clones, 65% to 85% of them found once; the top ten carry approximately 9%. This receptor was obtained from a woman between 18 and 30 years old with glioma. The sample here was PBMCs, taken from a glioma patient whose treatment included an IDH1 peptide vaccine.

The CDR3, as DNA: TGTGCCAGCAGAGGGAGTGGGAAAAACACTGAAGCTTTCTTT. Translation: CASRGSGKNTEAFF. V and J are TRBV6-5 and TRBJ1-1; D is undetermined. This CDR3 comprises 14 residues. The V and J ends lost 6 bases and 2 bases respectively, with 13 bases between them. Germline V CDR1 and CDR2: MNHEY, SVGAGI.